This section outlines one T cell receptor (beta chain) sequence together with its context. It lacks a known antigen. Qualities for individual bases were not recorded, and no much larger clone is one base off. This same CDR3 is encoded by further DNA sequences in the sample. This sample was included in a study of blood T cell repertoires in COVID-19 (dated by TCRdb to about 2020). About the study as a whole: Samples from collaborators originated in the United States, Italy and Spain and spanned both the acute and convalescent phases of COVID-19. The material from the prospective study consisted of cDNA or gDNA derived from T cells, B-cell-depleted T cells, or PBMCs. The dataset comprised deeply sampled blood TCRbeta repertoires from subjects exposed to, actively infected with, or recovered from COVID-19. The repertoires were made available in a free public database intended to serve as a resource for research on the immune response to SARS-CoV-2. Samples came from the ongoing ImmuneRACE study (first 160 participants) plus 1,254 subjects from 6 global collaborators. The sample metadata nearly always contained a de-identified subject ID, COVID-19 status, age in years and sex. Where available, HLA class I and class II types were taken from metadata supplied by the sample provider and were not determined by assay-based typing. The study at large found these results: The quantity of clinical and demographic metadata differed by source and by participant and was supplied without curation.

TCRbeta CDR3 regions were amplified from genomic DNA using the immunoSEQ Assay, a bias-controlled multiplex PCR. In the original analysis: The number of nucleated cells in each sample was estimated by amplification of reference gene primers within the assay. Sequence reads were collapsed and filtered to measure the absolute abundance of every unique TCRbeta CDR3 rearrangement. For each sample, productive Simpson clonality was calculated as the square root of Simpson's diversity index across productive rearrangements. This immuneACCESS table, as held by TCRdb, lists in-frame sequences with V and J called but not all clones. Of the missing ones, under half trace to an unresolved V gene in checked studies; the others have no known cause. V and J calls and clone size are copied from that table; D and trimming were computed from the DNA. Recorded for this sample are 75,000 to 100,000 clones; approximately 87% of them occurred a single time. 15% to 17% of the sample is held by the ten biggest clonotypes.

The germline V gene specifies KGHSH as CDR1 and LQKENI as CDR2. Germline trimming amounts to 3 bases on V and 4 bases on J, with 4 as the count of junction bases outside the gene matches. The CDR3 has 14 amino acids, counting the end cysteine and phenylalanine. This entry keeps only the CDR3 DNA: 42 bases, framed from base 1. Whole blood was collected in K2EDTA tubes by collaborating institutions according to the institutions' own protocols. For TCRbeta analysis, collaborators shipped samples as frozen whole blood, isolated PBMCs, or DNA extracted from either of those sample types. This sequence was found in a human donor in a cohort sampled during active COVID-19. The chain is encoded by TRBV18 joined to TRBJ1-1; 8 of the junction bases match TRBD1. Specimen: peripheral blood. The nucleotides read TGTGCCAGCTCACCTCAGGGGGCGGGCACTGAAGCTTTCTTT. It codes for CASSPQGAGTEAFF.